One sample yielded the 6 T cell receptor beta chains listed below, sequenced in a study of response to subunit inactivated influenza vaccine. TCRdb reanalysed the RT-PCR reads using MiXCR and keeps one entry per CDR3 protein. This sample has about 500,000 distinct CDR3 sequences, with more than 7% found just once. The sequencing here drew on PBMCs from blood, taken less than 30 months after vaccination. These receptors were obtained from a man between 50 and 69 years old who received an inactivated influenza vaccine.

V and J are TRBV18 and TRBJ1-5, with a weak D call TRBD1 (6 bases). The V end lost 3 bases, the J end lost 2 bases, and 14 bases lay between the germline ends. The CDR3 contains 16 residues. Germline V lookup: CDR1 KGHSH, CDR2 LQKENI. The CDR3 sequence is CASSPLGADGNQPQHF. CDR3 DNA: TGTGCCAGCTCACCCCTGGGGGCCGATGGCAATCAGCCCCAGCATTTT.

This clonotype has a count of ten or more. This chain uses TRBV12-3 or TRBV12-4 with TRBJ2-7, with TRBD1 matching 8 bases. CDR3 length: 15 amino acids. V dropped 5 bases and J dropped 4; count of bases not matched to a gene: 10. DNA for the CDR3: TGTGCCAGCAGTGACGGACAGGGTGGTATGTACGAGCAGTACTTC. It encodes CASSDGQGGMYEQYF.

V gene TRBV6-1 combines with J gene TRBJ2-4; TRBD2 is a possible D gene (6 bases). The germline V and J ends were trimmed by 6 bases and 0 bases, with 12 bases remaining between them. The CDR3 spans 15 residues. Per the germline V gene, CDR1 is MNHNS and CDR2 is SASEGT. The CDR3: CASRSLGGAKNIQYF. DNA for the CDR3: TGTGCCAGCAGGTCGTTGGGGGGAGCCAAAAACATTCAGTACTTC.

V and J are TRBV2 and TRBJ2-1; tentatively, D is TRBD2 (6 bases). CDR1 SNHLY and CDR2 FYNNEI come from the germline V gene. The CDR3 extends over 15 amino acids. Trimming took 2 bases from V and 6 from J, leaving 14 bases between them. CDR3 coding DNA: TGTGCCAGCAGTGAAATGGAGGGCGGGCTCAATGAGCAGTTCTTC. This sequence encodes CASSEMEGGLNEQFF.

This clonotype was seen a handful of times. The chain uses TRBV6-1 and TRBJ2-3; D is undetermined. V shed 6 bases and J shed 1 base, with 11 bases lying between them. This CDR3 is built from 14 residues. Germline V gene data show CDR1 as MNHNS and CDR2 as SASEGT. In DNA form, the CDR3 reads TGTGCCAGCAGCCCTGGGCCCGGCACAGATACGCAGTATTTT. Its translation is CASSPGPGTDTQYF.

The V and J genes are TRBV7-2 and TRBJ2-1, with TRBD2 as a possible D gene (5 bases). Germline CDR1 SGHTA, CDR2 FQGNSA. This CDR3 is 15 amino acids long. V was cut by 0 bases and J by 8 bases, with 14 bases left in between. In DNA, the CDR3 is TGTGCCAGCAGCTTAGCAAAGGCTAGCTGGGATGAGCAGTTCTTC. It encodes CASSLAKASWDEQFF. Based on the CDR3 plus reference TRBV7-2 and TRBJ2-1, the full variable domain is GAGVSQSPSNKVTEKGKDVELRCDPISGHTALYWYRQSLGQGLEFLIYFQGNSAPDKSGLPSDRFSAERTGGSVSTLTIQRTQQEDSAVYLCASSLAKASWDEQFFGPGTRLTVL.